This T cell receptor beta chain was retrieved from a study of cytomegalovirus exposure and HLA in healthy donors. Study-wide points: As a later analysis showed, a missense DCLRE1C variant was linked to trimming of TCR beta V- and J-genes. Many donors carried some public TCRs, although rarity characterized most TCR sequences.

The CDR3 loop spans 12 amino acids. The germline V gene encodes CDR1 SGHNT and CDR2 YENEEA. V was clipped by 2 bases and J by 3 bases, with 5 bases between them. PCR was performed using 60 Vbeta and 13 Jbeta primers. Here immunoSEQ multiplex PCR was the method, and the copy in TCRdb shows in-frame clones only, minus some. This sample has approximately 250,000 clones, with roughly 73% found just once. On this clone: As yet, its antigen is unknown.

The TCR sequence derives from a boy aged 5-17 years in good health and CMV-seronegative. The chain is built from TRBV11-3 and TRBJ2-7; D remains unclear. The specimen sequenced was PBMCs. The DNA of the CDR3 is TGTGCCAGCAGCTTAACGGGCTACGAGCAGTACTTC. Its translation is CASSLTGYEQYF.